This T cell receptor (beta chain) derives from a study of cytomegalovirus exposure and HLA in healthy donors (dated 2017 in TCRdb). Broadly, across the study: In an earlier analysis of 587 of the donors, around 290 Gb of sequence data and 90 million to 130 million unique TCR beta sequences from 150 million to 200 million T cells were reported. Approximately 300 gigabases of sequencing data and around 90 million unique TCR sequences made up an early release that covered about 640 HLA-typed donors. The genetic ancestry cluster associated with self-reported Caucasian donors included around 76% of the 300 to 450 genotyped donors. The study aimed to test whether cataloging public T cell receptors could reveal signatures of past pathogen exposure. The study profiled the T cell repertoires of hundreds of subjects by immunosequencing and related them to cytomegalovirus serostatus. Along with the approximately 650-subject first cohort, a separate validation cohort of about 110 different subjects was used. To predict cytomegalovirus infection status, the study brought together high-throughput TCR immunosequencing, statistical association of individual TCRs with disease status, and machine learning. A later analysis re-analyzed previously published TCR beta repertoires from roughly 690 donors and added high-resolution HLA genotyping to study TCR occurrence patterns. Rather than using new phenotypic data, the later analysis identified candidate immune exposures from TCR beta sequences and from how often those sequences occurred across donors. In an earlier analysis of 587 of the donors, high-throughput TCR beta sequencing was used to judge whether each TCR beta V gene segment behaved as functional or pseudogenic. Donor age, sex, ethnicity and CMV serostatus were compiled alongside the repertoire data. A later genetic analysis used genome-wide SNP genotypes for 398 of the 666 donors, treating that subset as a discovery cohort. All discovery cohort repertoires had been generated using a single sequencing platform. HLA typing included class I and class II loci at four-digit resolution. Typing coverage differed by locus: A, B, C, DRB1 and DQB1 were typed in roughly 620-630 donors, DQA1 in 500 to 550, DPA1 in 600 to 610, and DPB1 in about 450. Four or five DR-DQ haplotypes were handled as single units for association and clustering because linkage in the cohort was strong. Among around 400 genotyped donors of the cohort, an average of 235,054 unique TCR beta nucleotide sequences were sequenced per donor, around a sixth of them non-productive. Broader findings and caveats from the paper: The earlier analysis of fewer than 750 of the donors excluded seventeen rarely observed V segments, including chromosome 9 orphons, because counts were too low. Presence/absence analyses assumed roughly uniform sequencing depth across donors, an assumption that may not hold. A further reported finding was that TCR beta sequences accurately predicted the HLA-A and HLA-B alleles for most subjects in the first cohort. A later analysis found that TCR association rates varied across HLA loci, with DRB1 alleles showing the most associated TCRs and HLA-C alleles the fewest. Linkage disequilibrium might explain the correlated functional status among segregating V segments, but an unknown experimental factor could not be excluded. Cytomegalovirus status was reported to be diagnosed by the classifier with high specificity and sensitivity in both the original and validation cohorts. A later analysis found that most CMV-associated TCR beta chains appeared HLA-restricted, with HLA associations seemingly driven largely by CMV exposure. The authors suggested that the approach could potentially be extended to other disease states and immunological phenotypes. A later genetic analysis associated a missense DCLRE1C variant with V-gene and J-gene trimming of TCR beta chains, and an independent cohort replicated the association. A few of the identified cytomegalovirus-associated TCR beta chains were confirmed in vitro to be specific for cytomegalovirus antigens. A later analysis reported that several top co-occurrence clusters appeared linked to parvovirus B19, influenza, CMV and Epstein-Barr virus. In a later analysis, HLA-associated TCR beta chains showed more clonal expansion and lower generation probabilities than non-associated chains that were equally common. Assigning TCR associations to individual alleles was difficult when HLA alleles, especially DR and DQ, strongly co-occurred. A total of fewer than 200 TCR beta chains were listed by the study as associated with cytomegalovirus. Some IMGT-functional V segments, including TRBV6-2 and TRBV6-3, could not be told apart with the 87-base-pair reads, so those segments were excluded. Broadly in line with IMGT annotations, most TCR beta V segments showed up in productive rearrangements about 87% or about 30% of the time in an earlier analysis of 587 of the donors. In this cohort, only TCR beta chains were sequenced, and detectable features were limited by the absence of alpha or paired-chain data. Across donors, most TCR sequences were observed very rarely, whereas some public TCRs were present in many individuals. In a later analysis, around 17,000 TCR beta sequences were associated with specific HLA alleles at a false discovery rate of 0.05. A later genetic analysis reported fewer N-insertions in productive TCRs among donors in an Asian-associated ancestry cluster than the roughly 700-donor mean. For the cohort, immune exposure information was limited to CMV serostatus. A cluster of highly shared sequence variants was judged likely to represent a technical artifact of the sequencing pipeline. HLA typing was unavailable for some donors at each locus, so association tests used only the typed subset.

Libraries were prepared through the immunoSEQ multiplex PCR assay. For the multiplex PCR, a mixture combining 60 forward primers for TCR Vbeta segments and 13 reverse primers for TCR Jbeta segments was used. Amplification of the CDR3 region of rearranged TCR beta genes was performed with a multiplex PCR assay on genomic DNA. The amplified TCR beta libraries were sequenced on the Illumina HiSeq System as 87-base-pair reads. Per the source publication's procedure: Across the 666 repertoires, a later analysis counted 78 million or so unique TCR beta chains, approximately 10 million of which were shared by at least two donors. Raw reads were error-corrected and collapsed into unique sequences with a nearest-neighbor algorithm that merged closely related sequences to remove PCR and sequencing errors. V, D and J gene segments were assigned by aligning CDR3 sequences to IMGT reference sequences. Each retained sequence needed at least a six-nucleotide match to both a V gene segment and a J gene segment. A rearrangement counted as productive if the CDR3 had no stop codons and remained in frame with V and J, and every other rearrangement counted as non-productive. CDR3 was defined according to IMGT convention as the region running from the second conserved V-encoded cysteine to the conserved J-encoded phenylalanine. The earlier analysis of about 610 of the donors excluded sequences that lacked an unambiguous match to a single V gene segment. In an earlier analysis of some 590 of the donors, a V segment was called functional when productive rearrangements were above 56.7%, and segregating when the standard deviation between donors exceeded 5%. A statistical classification framework was developed to diagnose cytomegalovirus status using the catalog of TCR beta chain sequences. In a later analysis, TCR nucleotide sequences were compared against IMGT/GENE-DB human TR gene sequences so that V and J genes could be assigned. The TCRdist pipeline was used in a later analysis to assign CDR3 sequences and most-parsimonious VDJ recombination scenarios. In a later analysis, each TCR beta chain was defined by its CDR3 amino acid sequence together with its V-gene family, and reads lacking a unique V-gene family were excluded. As a way to deal with suspected cross-contamination and a sequencing artifact, a later analysis dropped 500 to 700 nucleotide sequences that were highly shared and had low generation probability. A later analysis calculated a clonal expansion index for each public chain from normalized within-repertoire ranks of inferred template counts. Generation probabilities in a later analysis came from a VDJ recombination model fitted to out-of-frame rearrangements, and those results were checked against IGoR. In a later analysis, hypergeometric tests were used to score TCR-TCR, TCR-HLA and TCR-CMV co-occurrence, with a repertoire-size bias correction applied to TCR pairs. In a later analysis, false discovery rates were estimated by permuting HLA or CMV assignments 20 times. In a later analysis, co-occurring TCRs were grouped using DBSCAN, and TCRdist sequence similarity was added for clustering within HLA-allele-positive subsets. For co-occurrence clustering, repertoires with fewer than 30,000 or more than 120,000 public chains were excluded, along with five repertoires with anomalous nucleotide sharing. TCRdb holds this immuneACCESS table with in-frame rearrangements only. Some clones are missing; in checked studies, unresolved V genes explain under half, and the rest has no known cause. V, J and clone size are taken as reported in that table, and D and trimming were inferred from the DNA itself. This sample gives 82,000 or so clones in total; 60% to 80% of them show up just once. The ten top clones hold approximately 5.7% of the sample.

From the cysteine through the phenylalanine, the CDR3 covers 14 amino acids. Only CDR3 DNA is held: 42 bases, read in frame from base 1. The germline V gene sets CDR1 to KGHSH and CDR2 to LQKENI. Trimming takes 4 bases off V and 6 bases off J; junction bases not matched to a gene: 5. This clone showed up just once. The antigen this receptor binds is unknown. No base quality values were provided; no much bigger clone lies one nucleotide off. The cohort comprised some 730 healthy bone marrow donors. All cohort members were sampled while nominally healthy, although unrecorded immune exposures were likely present. The donor was CMV seropositive and was included in the group of 290 or so seropositive cohort members. A peripheral blood sample was collected from each donor, and TCR beta sequencing was performed on peripheral blood mononuclear cells. The Qiagen DNeasy Blood Extraction Kit was used to extract genomic DNA from the blood cell samples.

The sequence came from a woman aged 45-59 years in good health and CMV-seropositive. The specimen was PBMCs. Rearrangement joined TRBV18 to TRBJ1-1; TRBD1 agrees with 10 junctional bases. The nucleotide sequence reads as follows: TGTGCCAGCTCACGTGGACAGGGGGTCGCTGAAGCTTTCTTT. Its product reads: CASSRGQGVAEAFF.